This T cell receptor (beta chain) was retrieved from a study of CD8 T cells in ankylosing spondylitis. Findings and caveats of the study: Reports of some motif variants in reactive arthritis synovial fluid and blood predate this one. A TCR beta motif made of 7 to 9 highly homologous variants seemed typical of ankylosing spondylitis blood. Reported data indicate significant enrichment of disease-linked clones within matched ankylosing spondylitis synovial fluid.

The sample holds many counts of this clonotype. The target antigen is unknown. This CDR3 is 13 amino acids long. TCRdb re-derived calls from the 5' RACE reads in MiXCR, one entry per CDR3 protein. The sample records 500,000 to 650,000 distinct CDR3 sequences, roughly 5.3% being singletons. The receptor was isolated from a male donor with ankylosing spondylitis. The sequencing input was blood, either unsorted or a sorted T cell fraction (not recorded which). The rearrangement joins TRBV21-1 to TRBJ1-3. TRBV21-1 is labeled a pseudogene. The CDR3 protein is CASYKGGENTIYF. CDR3 coding DNA: TGTGCCAGCTACAAAGGGGGTGAAAACACCATATATTTT.